The 31 T cell receptor beta chains below were found in one sample sequenced in a study of blood T cell repertoires in COVID-19. Sequenced by immunoSEQ multiplex PCR; TCRdb stores in-frame clones only, minus some. The sample consists of roughly 100,000 clones, 60% to 80% of them appearing once. The specimen sequenced was peripheral blood. The receptors were sampled from a man in his 60s with active or convalescent COVID-19.

The chain recombines TRBV19 with TRBJ1-3; no firm D call. The CDR3 has 14 residues. From germline, CDR1 is LNHDA and CDR2 SQIVND (reference sequence). V was pared by 5 bases and J by 3 bases, with 11 bases between. The CDR3 loop reads CASSPQQLGNTIYF. CDR3 sequence (DNA): TGTGCCAGTAGTCCACAGCAGCTTGGAAACACCATATATTTT.

The rearrangement joins TRBV5-1 to TRBJ1-1; 7 bases line up with TRBD1. After removal of 5 bases from V and 3 bases from J, the junction contained 4 bases not matched to a gene. This CDR3 spans 13 amino acids. Germline loops: CDR1 SGHRS, CDR2 YFSETQ. CDR3 amino acids: CASSNRGDTEAFF. The CDR3 coding sequence is TGCGCCAGCAGTAACAGGGGTGACACTGAAGCTTTCTTT.

Many counts were recorded for this clone. The chain uses TRBV30 and TRBJ2-2; D may be TRBD1 (5 bases). The V end was cut by 3 bases, the J end by 8 bases, with 10 bases between. Germline V gene sequence: CDR1 GTSNPN, CDR2 SVGIG (reference sequence). The CDR3 covers 12 residues. This CDR3 is CAWSQGLGELFF. In DNA, the CDR3 is TGTGCCTGGAGCCAGGGCCTTGGGGAGCTGTTTTTT.

The sample holds one count of this clone. The gene calls are TRBV28 and TRBJ1-5, with D unresolved. The CDR3 has 13 residues. Germline values: CDR1 MDHEN, CDR2 SYDVKM. The ends were cut back, 6 bases at V and 1 base at J, with 7 bases in the middle. CDR3 loop: CASRVQSNQPQHF. The CDR3 DNA is TGTGCCAGCAGGGTACAAAGCAATCAGCCCCAGCATTTT.

The CDR3 region is CASSESGSNQPQHF. The CDR3 DNA is TGTGCCAGCTCCGAGAGCGGTAGCAATCAGCCCCAGCATTTT. The chain uses TRBV18 and TRBJ1-5; D is unresolved. This CDR3 region has 14 residues. V gave up 6 bases and J gave up 0 bases, with 9 bases separating them. The germline V gene encodes CDR1 KGHSH and CDR2 LQKENI.

J is TRBJ2-1 and V is TRBV3-1 (or the pseudogene TRBV3-2), with 7 positions matching TRBD2. The ends lost 4 bases at V and 3 bases at J; junction bases unmatched: 9. CDR1 is LGHDT, CDR2 YNNKEL, per germline (reference sequence). CDR3 length: 16 residues. CDR3 region: CASSLSGRAGYNEQFF. The CDR3 nucleotides are TGTGCCAGCAGCCTATCTGGGAGGGCCGGCTACAATGAGCAGTTCTTC.

In its sample, this clone was seen once. This chain links TRBV7-2 with TRBJ2-5, with 10 bases fitting TRBD2. Germline V gene data show CDR1 as SGHTA and CDR2 as FQGNSA. J gave up 5 bases and V 2 bases, and 5 bases lay outside the gene matches. The CDR3 extends over 15 amino acids. The CDR3 region is CASSLRAGGAETQYF. The CDR3 nucleotides read TGTGCCAGCAGCTTAAGAGCGGGAGGGGCTGAGACCCAGTACTTC.

This clone has more than one count but fewer than ten. The gene calls are TRBV18 and TRBJ2-5; 9 bases fit TRBD1. Germline assignment: CDR1 KGHSH and CDR2 LQKENI. The CDR3 loop spans 15 amino acids. V dropped 4 bases and J dropped 2; count of bases not matched to a gene: 5. The CDR3 protein is CASSLRTGVQETQYF. The DNA for the CDR3 is TGTGCCAGCTCACTGCGGACAGGGGTTCAAGAGACCCAGTACTTC.

The rearrangement joins TRBV28 to TRBJ1-5; D gene uncertain. CDR1 is MDHEN, CDR2 SYDVKM, per germline. The CDR3 contains 12 residues. V was clipped by 2 bases and J by 5 bases, with 4 bases between them. This CDR3 is CASSLLDQPQHF. In nucleotides, the CDR3 is TGTGCCAGCAGTTTACTCGATCAGCCCCAGCATTTT. The whole variable domain, filled in from reference TRBV28 and TRBJ1-5, reads DVKVTQSSRYLVKRTGEKVFLECVQDMDHENMFWYRQDPGLGLRLIYFSYDVKMKEKGDIPEGYSVSREKKERFSLILESASTNQTSMYLCASSLLDQPQHFGDGTRLSIL.

This clone was detected only once. The V and J genes are TRBV9 and TRBJ2-1; tentatively, D is TRBD1 (5 bases). The CDR3 consists of 15 residues. V was shortened by 4 bases and J by 2 bases, with 13 bases between the two germline ends. The germline gives CDR1 SGDLS, CDR2 YYNGEE. The CDR3 is CASSPQGFAYNEQFF. CDR3 DNA sequence: TGTGCCAGCAGCCCCCAGGGATTCGCCTACAATGAGCAGTTCTTC. Filled out from reference TRBV9 and TRBJ2-1, the complete variable domain reads DSGVTQTPKHLITATGQRVTLRCSPRSGDLSVYWYQQSLDQGLQFLIQYYNGEERAKGNILERFSAQQFPDLHSELNLSSLELGDSALYFCASSPQGFAYNEQFFGPGTRLTVL.

The rearrangement joins TRBV10-3 to TRBJ2-1; D is perhaps TRBD2 (6 bases). CDR3 length equals 19 residues. Looked up from germline, CDR1 is ENHRY and CDR2 is SYGVKD. V lost 2 bases, J lost 5 bases, and 25 bases lay in between. The CDR3 bases are TGTGCCATCAGTGAGACTCCCCAGCGGGCCACCTCCCAGCACAATGAGCAGTTCTTC. The encoded protein is CAISETPQRATSQHNEQFF.

The chain joins TRBV7-2 to TRBJ1-2; 8 nucleotides align to TRBD1. CDR3 length equals 15 residues. Germline assignment: CDR1 SGHTA and CDR2 FQGNSA. The J segment lost 7 bases and the V segment lost 5 bases, leaving 12 bases of the junction unmatched. The chain's CDR3 is CASSLRPPDRGGYTF. DNA of the CDR3: TGTGCCAGCAGCCTAAGGCCCCCTGACAGGGGTGGCTACACCTTC.

The V gene is TRBV7-8, the J gene TRBJ2-5; 8 positions match TRBD2. J gave up 1 base and V 5 bases, and 6 bases lay outside the gene matches. Germline CDR1 is SGHVS and CDR2 is FQNEAQ. This CDR3 is 15 amino acids long. The CDR3 nucleotides read TGTGCCAGCAGCCCCCCGGGGGGGATCCAAGAGACCCAGTACTTC. Its protein is CASSPPGGIQETQYF.

This clone has a single count. The genes are TRBV28 and TRBJ2-7; D call uncertain. The length of the CDR3 is 17 residues. Trimming removed 5 bases from V and 0 bases from J, with 20 bases in between. Germline V gene lookup returns CDR1 MDHEN and CDR2 SYDVKM. The CDR3 nucleotides are TGTGCCAGCAGTCCAATCCTCCTTACCTGGAGCTCCTACGAGCAGTACTTC. Its protein product is CASSPILLTWSSYEQYF.

The chain couples TRBV19 to TRBJ2-3, with TRBD2 as a possible D gene (6 bases). The CDR3 is 16 amino acids. The V and J ends lost 6 bases and 4 bases respectively, with 20 bases between them. CDR1 is LNHDA, CDR2 SQIVND, per germline (reference sequence). The chain's CDR3 is CASRGLLRAGSDTQYF. CDR3 bases: TGTGCCAGTAGAGGACTCCTTAGGGCGGGGTCAGATACGCAGTATTTT.

This sequence joins TRBV27 and TRBJ2-7, with TRBD2 identical over 9 bases. The CDR3 totals 13 residues. Germline-derived CDR1 and CDR2 are MNHEY and SMNVEV (reference sequence). V lost 5 bases to trimming and J lost 3 bases; unmatched junction nucleotides: 2. The CDR3, as DNA: TGTGCCAGCAGTCTGACTAGCGGCTACGAGCAGTACGTC. Protein: CASSLTSGYEQYV.

The chain joins TRBV24-1 to TRBJ2-1; no clear D. V shed 1 base and J shed 4 bases, with 10 bases lying between them. From germline, CDR1 is KGHDR and CDR2 SFDVKD. The CDR3 covers 15 residues. CDR3 protein: CATSDLGAPYNEQFF. The CDR3 bases are TGTGCCACCAGTGATTTAGGAGCGCCGTACAATGAGCAGTTCTTC.

V gene TRBV2 combines with J gene TRBJ1-5; weak D call: TRBD1 (6 bases). Germline V lookup: CDR1 SNHLY, CDR2 FYNNEI. The CDR3 consists of 16 residues. V was pared by 4 bases and J by 0 bases, with 13 bases between. Here the CDR3 reads CASSGWGPHSNQPQHF. In DNA, the CDR3 is TGTGCCAGCAGTGGATGGGGGCCTCATAGCAATCAGCCCCAGCATTTT.

A single count supports this clone. The chain uses TRBV28 and TRBJ1-1; 7 nucleotides align to TRBD1. This CDR3 comprises 13 residues. CDR1 and CDR2 from the germline V gene are MDHEN and SYDVKM. Trimming cost V 5 bases and J 4 bases; bases outside gene matches: 4. The CDR3 region is CASSPDRATEAFF. CDR3 bases: TGTGCCAGCAGTCCCGACAGGGCCACTGAAGCTTTCTTT.

The gene calls are TRBV20-1 and TRBJ1-2; perhaps TRBD1 as D (5 bases). The CDR3 consists of 10 residues. The V gene lost 7 bases and the J gene lost 2 bases, with 5 bases spanning the gap. Germline CDR1 is DFQATT and CDR2 is SNEGSKA (reference sequence). The CDR3 bases are TGCAGTGGGGGCAACTATGGCTACACCTTC. Protein sequence: CSGGNYGYTF.

The V call is TRBV4-1, the J call TRBJ2-5; the D gene is possibly TRBD2 (6 bases). V was shortened by 4 bases and J by 3 bases, with 12 bases between the two germline ends. The CDR3 runs to 14 residues. Looked up from germline, CDR1 is MGHRA and CDR2 is YSYEKL. The CDR3 DNA sequence: TGCGCCAGCAGCCTCAGTGGGGGGAAAGAGACCCAGTACTTC. This sequence encodes CASSLSGGKETQYF.

A few counts support this clone. The rearrangement joins TRBV7-2 to TRBJ2-5, with 8 bases aligning to TRBD1. J was trimmed by 5 bases and V by 0 bases; bases with no gene match: 5. Germline assignment: CDR1 SGHTA and CDR2 FQGNSA. The CDR3 has 15 residues. The CDR3 region is CASSLASGGRETQYF. The CDR3 DNA reads as TGTGCCAGCAGCTTAGCGTCAGGGGGCAGGGAGACCCAGTACTTC.

V and J are TRBV4-1 and TRBJ1-4; 9 positions match TRBD1. The CDR3 length is 17 residues. Germline CDR1 is MGHRA and CDR2 is YSYEKL. The V segment lost 4 bases and the J segment 2 bases; nucleotides outside the gene matches: 8. DNA of the CDR3: TGCGCCAGCAGCCTTGCCGGGACAGGGTTGACTAATGAAAAACTGTTTTTT. Translating it yields CASSLAGTGLTNEKLFF.

This clone was seen a single time. The chain is built from TRBV7-3 and TRBJ2-3; unclear D gene. CDR3 length equals 14 residues. Trimming removed 2 bases from V and 4 bases from J, with 10 bases in between. Germline CDR1 SGHTA, CDR2 FQGTGA. The CDR3 DNA reads as TGTGCCAGCAGCTTAGGTGTGGGCTCAGATACGCAGTATTTT. Translated: CASSLGVGSDTQYF.

The rearrangement joins TRBV28 to TRBJ2-7, with 10 bases fitting TRBD2. The J segment lost 4 bases and the V segment lost 8 bases, leaving 17 bases of the junction unmatched. This CDR3 region has 17 residues. Germline values: CDR1 MDHEN, CDR2 SYDVKM. The DNA of the CDR3 is TGTGCCAGCCGATCTGCCGGAAGCGGGAGGGCCGGGTACGAGCAGTACTTC. It codes for CASRSAGSGRAGYEQYF.

The chain employs TRBV29-1 and TRBJ1-2; possible D gene TRBD1, 5 bases. Germline V lookup: CDR1 SQVTM, CDR2 ANQGSEA. The CDR3 runs 11 residues. V shed 7 bases and J shed 8 bases, with 14 bases lying between them. CDR3 bases: TGCAGCGACGGACAAACGGAAGGCTACACCTTC. Protein product: CSDGQTEGYTF. The full variable domain, in which reference TRBV29-1 and TRBJ1-2 provide the parts outside the CDR3, is SAVISQKPSRDICQRGTSLTIQCQVDSQVTMMFWYRQQPGQSLTLIATANQGSEATYESGFVIDKFPISRPNLTFSTLTVSNMSPEDSSIYLCSDGQTEGYTFGSGTRLTVV.

Note on this clone: This specimen includes other DNA sequences encoding the same CDR3. The CDR3 DNA follows: TGTGCCAGCAGGCCGGACAGGGGTGGCAATCAGCCCCAGCATTTT. It is translated as CASRPDRGGNQPQHF. V and J are TRBV6-5 and TRBJ1-5; 9 bases map to TRBD1. The CDR3 covers 15 residues. Trimming took 6 bases from V and 2 from J; bases not matched to a gene: 5. Germline V gene data show CDR1 as MNHEY and CDR2 as SVGAGI.

The chain uses TRBV5-4 and TRBJ1-2, with 7 positions matching TRBD1. CDR3 length: 14 amino acids. Looked up from germline, CDR1 is SGHNT and CDR2 is YYREEE (reference sequence). Unmatched junction bases numbered 7, after V lost 4 bases and J lost 4 bases. CDR3 protein: CASSPGTELYGYTF. In nucleotides, the CDR3 is TGTGCCAGCAGCCCCGGGACAGAACTCTATGGCTACACCTTC.

The gene calls are TRBV28 and TRBJ1-2; 9 nucleotides align to TRBD1. Trimming cost V 6 bases and J 5 bases; bases outside gene matches: 4. The CDR3 consists of 13 residues. Germline V gene data show CDR1 as MDHEN and CDR2 as SYDVKM. The CDR3 nucleotides are TGTGCCAGCAGAAGGACAGGGGTGTATGGCTACACCTTC. Translated, it gives CASRRTGVYGYTF.

The chain couples TRBV5-1 to TRBJ1-2; 7 positions match TRBD1. V was pared by 4 bases and J by 5 bases, with 11 bases of the junction left unmatched. CDR3 size: 15 residues. Germline V gene sequence: CDR1 SGHRS, CDR2 YFSETQ. The CDR3 bases are TGCGCCAGCAGCCCTAAACAGGGGATAAGTTATGGCTACACCTTC. It is translated as CASSPKQGISYGYTF.

J is TRBJ2-2 and V is TRBV5-1; 7 positions agree with TRBD1. CDR3 length: 13 residues. In germline, CDR1 is SGHRS, CDR2 YFSETQ. The V segment lost 6 bases and the J segment 3 bases; nucleotides outside the gene matches: 2. This chain's CDR3 is CASTTGDTGELFF. DNA for the CDR3: TGCGCCAGCACCACAGGGGACACCGGGGAGCTGTTTTTT.